This T cell receptor (beta chain) originates from a study of blood T cells in healthy people across ages. Each individual donor underwent a draw of ten milliliters of peripheral blood. Germline loops: CDR1 DFQATT, CDR2 SNEGSKA (reference sequence). The CDR3 runs to 12 residues. V lost 6 bases and J lost 7, with 16 bases in between. Regarding this clonotype: A much larger clonotype is one base distant, so this may be a read error.

A second PCR of 7 to 11 cycles used a sample-barcoded 5' primer and a J-beta primer mix. A minimum of 3 million CDR3-containing paired-end reads was obtained for each sample. TCRdb itself ran the 5' RACE reads through MiXCR, one entry per CDR3 protein. The sample lists around 990,000 distinct CDR3 sequences, around two fifths occurring once. The sample consisted of blood. J is TRBJ2-7 and V is TRBV20-1; D remains ambiguous. The clonotype originates from a young man in good health. The CDR3 nucleotides are TGCAGTGCCCGACCGGGTTACAATGAGCAGTACTTC. Encoded protein: CSARPGYNEQYF.